Listed below are T cell receptor beta chains from one sample, sequenced in a study of CD8 T cells in Susac syndrome. MiXCR, run by TCRdb on the immunoSEQ multiplex PCR reads, gives a single entry per CDR3 protein. The repertoire consists of approximately 180,000 distinct CDR3 sequences, with 90% to 95% occurring once and the leading ten covering more than 0.08%. The specimen sequenced was CD4+ T cells from PBMCs. These TCRs come from a human donor with Susac syndrome. Each CDR3 is given with its conserved first and last residue. The order of the fields is D gene, J gene, V gene, clone size, CDR3 DNA, CDR3 protein. A D gene is named only where the DNA matches it firmly. Not every row has a clone size; where given, it reads once, few, many or a size class.

d_gene: .
j_gene: TRBJ1-4
v_gene: TRBV20-1
abundance: .
CDR3nt: TGCAGTGCTAGGGGTGGGCAGGTTAATGAAAAACTGTTTTTT
CDR3aa: CSARGGQVNEKLFF

d_gene: .
j_gene: TRBJ2-3
v_gene: TRBV20-1
abundance: .
CDR3nt: TGCAGTGCTGGGGAACCATCAGATACGCAGTATTTT
CDR3aa: CSAGEPSDTQYF

d_gene: TRBD1
j_gene: TRBJ2-4
v_gene: TRBV5-6
abundance: .
CDR3nt: TGTGCCAGCAACAGGGGGCTTGCCAAAAACATTCAGTACTTC
CDR3aa: CASNRGLAKNIQYF

d_gene: TRBD2
j_gene: TRBJ2-5
v_gene: TRBV11-2
abundance: .
CDR3nt: TGTGCCAGCAGCCCAAGCGGGGGCCGGGGAGAGACCCAGTACTTC
CDR3aa: CASSPSGGRGETQYF

d_gene: .
j_gene: TRBJ1-2
v_gene: TRBV29-1
abundance: .
CDR3nt: TGCAGCGTTGAAGGCCTCTTAAATGGCTATGGCTACACCTTC
CDR3aa: CSVEGLLNGYGYTF

d_gene: TRBD2
j_gene: TRBJ2-2
v_gene: TRBV4-3
abundance: .
CDR3nt: TGCGCCAGCAGCCAAAGATCGGGAGGCACCGGGGAGCTGTTTTTT
CDR3aa: CASSQRSGGTGELFF

d_gene: .
j_gene: TRBJ1-6
v_gene: TRBV30
abundance: .
CDR3nt: TGTGCCTGGAGTGTCGAACAAGGTTCACCCCTCCACTTT
CDR3aa: CAWSVEQGSPLHF

d_gene: TRBD2
j_gene: TRBJ2-1
v_gene: TRBV4-3
abundance: .
CDR3nt: TGCGCCAGCAGCCAAGAAAGCGGGAGGGGCTACAATGAGCAGTTCTTC
CDR3aa: CASSQESGRGYNEQFF

d_gene: .
j_gene: TRBJ2-1
v_gene: TRBV12-3/TRBV12-4
abundance: .
CDR3nt: TGTGCCAGCAGTTTCAGGACTCAGGGAAAGGGGTACAATGAGCAGTTCTTC
CDR3aa: CASSFRTQGKGYNEQFF

d_gene: .
j_gene: TRBJ2-1
v_gene: TRBV14
abundance: .
CDR3nt: TGTGCCAGCAGCCAAGAGGGGTCTAGCAGTGAGCAGTTCTTC
CDR3aa: CASSQEGSSSEQFF

d_gene: .
j_gene: TRBJ2-7
v_gene: TRBV5-8
abundance: .
CDR3nt: TGTGCCAGCAGCGCTTCCATGACCTACGAGCAGTACTTC
CDR3aa: CASSASMTYEQYF

d_gene: .
j_gene: TRBJ1-2
v_gene: TRBV3-1
abundance: .
CDR3nt: TGTGCCAGCAGCCAAGACCCGTCAGGTCCGTATGGCTACACCTTC
CDR3aa: CASSQDPSGPYGYTF

d_gene: .
j_gene: TRBJ2-2
v_gene: TRBV7-9
abundance: .
CDR3nt: TGTGCCAGCAGCCGGGAGCAGGGCGGGGAGCTGTTTTTT
CDR3aa: CASSREQGGELFF

d_gene: TRBD1
j_gene: TRBJ1-5
v_gene: TRBV5-1
abundance: .
CDR3nt: TGCGCCAGCAGCACGACAGGGCAGGTAAACCAGCCCCAGCATTTT
CDR3aa: CASSTTGQVNQPQHF

d_gene: .
j_gene: TRBJ2-2
v_gene: TRBV15
abundance: .
CDR3nt: TGTGCCACCAGCAGAGATGGGGCCTTCACCGGGGAGCTGTTTTTT
CDR3aa: CATSRDGAFTGELFF

d_gene: TRBD1
j_gene: TRBJ2-2
v_gene: TRBV23-1
abundance: few
CDR3nt: TGCGCCAGTAGTCAGTGGACAGGGGACACCGGGGAGCTGTTTTTT
CDR3aa: CASSQWTGDTGELFF

d_gene: .
j_gene: TRBJ2-7
v_gene: TRBV30
abundance: .
CDR3nt: TGTGCCTGGAGCACTGGGGGCTCCTACGAGCAGTACTTC
CDR3aa: CAWSTGGSYEQYF

d_gene: .
j_gene: TRBJ1-2
v_gene: TRBV29-1
abundance: .
CDR3nt: TGCAGCATTGGACTGCCCCTCATGGATGGCTACACCTTC
CDR3aa: CSIGLPLMDGYTF

d_gene: .
j_gene: TRBJ2-3
v_gene: TRBV20-1
abundance: once
CDR3nt: TGCAGTGCTAGCTCGACCCTCACCGGCACAGATACGCAGTATTTT
CDR3aa: CSASSTLTGTDTQYF

d_gene: .
j_gene: TRBJ2-5
v_gene: TRBV6-2/TRBV6-3
abundance: .
CDR3nt: TGTGCCAGCAGTCTCCAGAGAGAGACCCAGTACTTC
CDR3aa: CASSLQRETQYF

d_gene: .
j_gene: TRBJ2-2
v_gene: TRBV30
abundance: .
CDR3nt: TGTGCCTGGAGTAAGGGGGTGACCGGGGAGCTGTTTTTT
CDR3aa: CAWSKGVTGELFF

d_gene: .
j_gene: TRBJ1-2
v_gene: TRBV18
abundance: .
CDR3nt: TGTGCCAGCTCACCACGATTGGACGGTAAAGAATATGGCTACACCTTC
CDR3aa: CASSPRLDGKEYGYTF

d_gene: .
j_gene: TRBJ2-7
v_gene: TRBV28
abundance: .
CDR3nt: TGTGCCAGCAGAGGAACAGCCACCTACGAGCAGTACTTC
CDR3aa: CASRGTATYEQYF

d_gene: .
j_gene: TRBJ1-1
v_gene: TRBV5-4
abundance: .
CDR3nt: TGTGCCAGCAGCTTACGGAGGGGGGGCACTGAAGCTTTCTTT
CDR3aa: CASSLRRGGTEAFF

d_gene: .
j_gene: TRBJ1-1
v_gene: TRBV6-6
abundance: .
CDR3nt: TGTGCCAGCAGTATACAGGAAATCCGGGGCACTGAAGCTTTCTTT
CDR3aa: CASSIQEIRGTEAFF

d_gene: .
j_gene: TRBJ1-3
v_gene: TRBV7-3
abundance: .
CDR3nt: TGTGCCAGCAGCTCCGGACAGCCTGGAAACACCATATATTTT
CDR3aa: CASSSGQPGNTIYF

d_gene: .
j_gene: TRBJ2-5
v_gene: TRBV30
abundance: once
CDR3nt: TGTGCCTGGAGTGTTAGAGGGGTGGGGGAGACCCAGTACTTC
CDR3aa: CAWSVRGVGETQYF

d_gene: TRBD1
j_gene: TRBJ2-1
v_gene: TRBV24-1
abundance: .
CDR3nt: TGTGCCTCCGCCGGGACAGCATACAATGAGCAGTTCTTC
CDR3aa: CASAGTAYNEQFF

d_gene: .
j_gene: TRBJ1-2
v_gene: TRBV7-9
abundance: .
CDR3nt: TGTGCCAGCAGCCGCGGGACACTCTATGGCTACACCTTC
CDR3aa: CASSRGTLYGYTF

d_gene: TRBD1
j_gene: TRBJ1-1
v_gene: TRBV11-2
abundance: .
CDR3nt: TGTGCCAGCAGCTTAGTCGCGGCGGGACAGGGGCCTGAAGCTTTCTTT
CDR3aa: CASSLVAAGQGPEAFF

d_gene: TRBD1
j_gene: TRBJ2-7
v_gene: TRBV29-1
abundance: .
CDR3nt: TGCAGCGTTGATGGGACAGGGAGAGGCGAGCAGTACTTC
CDR3aa: CSVDGTGRGEQYF

d_gene: .
j_gene: TRBJ1-5
v_gene: TRBV29-1
abundance: .
CDR3nt: TGCAGCGTTATTGTTTTTGGAGCGGGTCAGCCCCAGCATTTT
CDR3aa: CSVIVFGAGQPQHF

d_gene: TRBD1
j_gene: TRBJ1-2
v_gene: TRBV30
abundance: .
CDR3nt: TGTGCCTCGCAACGGGACAGACGTACTAACTATGGCTACACCTTC
CDR3aa: CASQRDRRTNYGYTF

d_gene: .
j_gene: TRBJ1-6
v_gene: TRBV10-3
abundance: .
CDR3nt: TGTGCCATCAGTGAGCCAGCCTTGGGGGATTCACCCCTCCACTTT
CDR3aa: CAISEPALGDSPLHF

d_gene: .
j_gene: TRBJ2-7
v_gene: TRBV18
abundance: .
CDR3nt: TGTGCCAGCTCACCACGGTATGCCTACGAGCAGTACTTC
CDR3aa: CASSPRYAYEQYF

d_gene: .
j_gene: TRBJ1-1
v_gene: TRBV18
abundance: .
CDR3nt: TGTGCCAGCTCACCTTCCGGGTACACTGAAGCTTTCTTT
CDR3aa: CASSPSGYTEAFF

d_gene: .
j_gene: TRBJ2-7
v_gene: TRBV10-3
abundance: .
CDR3nt: TGTGCCATATCCGGGACGGGGAACACCTACGAGCAGTACTTC
CDR3aa: CAISGTGNTYEQYF

d_gene: .
j_gene: TRBJ2-1
v_gene: TRBV12-3/TRBV12-4
abundance: .
CDR3nt: TGTGCCAGCTTGAGTCGGGCGGGTATAACGCAGTTCTTC
CDR3aa: CASLSRAGITQFF

d_gene: .
j_gene: TRBJ2-7
v_gene: TRBV6-1
abundance: .
CDR3nt: TGTGCCAGCATTCCTGGCGGGGTTTACGAGCAGTACTTC
CDR3aa: CASIPGGVYEQYF

d_gene: .
j_gene: TRBJ2-3
v_gene: TRBV7-2
abundance: .
CDR3nt: TGTGCCAGCAGGTCCACCACAGATACGCAGTATTTT
CDR3aa: CASRSTTDTQYF

d_gene: .
j_gene: TRBJ1-2
v_gene: TRBV5-1
abundance: .
CDR3nt: TGCGCCAGCCGCCTATCGGGGGCTAACTATGGCTACACCTTC
CDR3aa: CASRLSGANYGYTF

d_gene: .
j_gene: TRBJ1-4
v_gene: TRBV5-4
abundance: .
CDR3nt: TGTGCCAGCAGCTCCACCCGGGACGGGACCGGGAAACTGTTTTTT
CDR3aa: CASSSTRDGTGKLFF

d_gene: TRBD1
j_gene: TRBJ1-1
v_gene: TRBV28
abundance: .
CDR3nt: TGTGCCAGCAGCCTAACAGGGGGCGCGGATGAAGCTTTCTTT
CDR3aa: CASSLTGGADEAFF

d_gene: TRBD2
j_gene: TRBJ2-1
v_gene: TRBV7-3
abundance: .
CDR3nt: TGTGCCAGCAGCTTAACTCCTAGCGGGGGGGATGAGCAGTTCTTC
CDR3aa: CASSLTPSGGDEQFF

d_gene: .
j_gene: TRBJ1-2
v_gene: TRBV7-9
abundance: .
CDR3nt: TGTGCCAGCACCCCTCGTGAGGGGCTGGATGGCTACACCTTC
CDR3aa: CASTPREGLDGYTF